This T cell receptor (beta chain) derives from a study of cytomegalovirus exposure and HLA in healthy donors. CDR3 length: 12 residues. The germline V gene encodes CDR1 SNHLY and CDR2 FYNNEI. V lost 4 bases, J lost 10 bases, and 0 bases stayed unmatched. PCR employed 60 Vbeta and 13 Jbeta primers. Only in-frame clones appear in the TCRdb table, and some are missing; sequencing was by immunoSEQ multiplex PCR. The sample records 85,000 to 100,000 clones, around four fifths being singletons. A word on this clone: Its specificity is not known.

Study findings and constraints: TCR beta V- and J-gene trimming was later associated with a missense DCLRE1C variant.

The rearrangement links TRBV2 to TRBJ2-1, with 11 bases aligning to TRBD2. This TCR was recovered from a man aged 25 to 45 in good health and CMV-seronegative. Specimen: PBMCs. The CDR3 is CASSGTSGEQFF. The CDR3 DNA reads as TGTGCCAGCAGTGGGACTAGCGGGGAGCAGTTCTTC.